What follows describes a single T cell receptor (beta chain). Its matching antigen is unknown. Assay used: immunoSEQ multiplex PCR; TCRdb lists only in-frame clones, some missing. Of 100,000 to 130,000 clones listed, about nine tenths are singletons. This record belongs to a study of T cell responses to AZD1222 COVID-19 vaccine. Overall study findings and caveats: Most donors were white British, females outnumbered males, and clonal diversity was possibly underestimated.

The source of this sequence is an adult in good health. The starting material was peripheral blood, obtained on day 0 of AZD1222 vaccination.

CDR3 nucleotide sequence: TGTGCCAGCAGCTTAACCCTGACCGGCGGCTCCTACGAGCAGTACTTC. The encoded protein is CASSLTLTGGSYEQYF. The chain has TRBV7-8 and TRBJ2-7; D ambiguous. From germline, CDR1 is SGHVS and CDR2 FQNEAQ. The V end was cut by 2 bases, the J end by 0 bases, with 14 bases between. The length of the CDR3 is 16 residues.